Given below is one T cell receptor (beta chain) in context. Its antigen is unknown. This record comes from a study of a mutant IDH1 vaccine in newly diagnosed glioma. Measured with immunoSEQ multiplex PCR; TCRdb has only the in-frame clones, and not every one. The profile covers more than 20,000 clones, with 70% to 85% appearing a single time and around 7.5% taken by the ten largest. Time point denoted: week 11, during vaccination. With topical imiquimod, each dose of the vaccine consisted of 300 ug of mutant IDH1 20-mer peptide. CDR3 length equals 14 residues. Germline V gene sequence: CDR1 SGHNT, CDR2 YENEEA. V gave up 4 bases and J gave up 5 bases, with 11 bases separating them.

The sample in question was PBMCs, obtained from a glioma patient whose treatment included an IDH1 peptide vaccine. J is TRBJ2-2 and V is TRBV11-3, with D perhaps matching TRBD2 (5 bases). The sequence came from a man aged 35 to 55 with glioma. CDR3 loop: CASSSGAATGELFF. In DNA form, the CDR3 reads TGTGCCAGCAGCTCCGGAGCGGCAACCGGGGAGCTGTTTTTT. Full variable domain (rest looked up from reference TRBV11-3 and TRBJ2-2): EAGVVQSPRYKIIEKKQPVAFWCNPISGHNTLYWYLQNLGQGPELLIRYENEEAVDDSQLPKDRFSAERLKGVDSTLKIQPAELGDSAVYLCASSSGAATGELFFGEGSRLTVL.